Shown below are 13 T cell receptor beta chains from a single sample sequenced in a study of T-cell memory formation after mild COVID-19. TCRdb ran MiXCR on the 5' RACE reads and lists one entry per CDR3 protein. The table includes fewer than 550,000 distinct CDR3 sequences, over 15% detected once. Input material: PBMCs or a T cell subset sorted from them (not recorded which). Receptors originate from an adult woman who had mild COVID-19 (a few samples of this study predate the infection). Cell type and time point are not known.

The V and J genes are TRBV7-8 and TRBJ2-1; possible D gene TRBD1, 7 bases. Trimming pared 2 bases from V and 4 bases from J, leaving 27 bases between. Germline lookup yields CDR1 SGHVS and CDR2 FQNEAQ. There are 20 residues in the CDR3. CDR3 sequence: CASSLSRRRGPGGIYNEQFF. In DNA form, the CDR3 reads TGTGCCAGCAGCTTATCACGTCGGAGAGGACCAGGGGGGATTTACAATGAGCAGTTCTTC.

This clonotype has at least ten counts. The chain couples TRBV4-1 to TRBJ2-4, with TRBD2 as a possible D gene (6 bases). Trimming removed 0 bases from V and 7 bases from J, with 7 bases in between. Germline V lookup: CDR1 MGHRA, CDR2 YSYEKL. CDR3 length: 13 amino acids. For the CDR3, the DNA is TGCGCCAGCAGCCAAGATGGGGGGAACATTCAGTACTTC. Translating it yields CASSQDGGNIQYF.

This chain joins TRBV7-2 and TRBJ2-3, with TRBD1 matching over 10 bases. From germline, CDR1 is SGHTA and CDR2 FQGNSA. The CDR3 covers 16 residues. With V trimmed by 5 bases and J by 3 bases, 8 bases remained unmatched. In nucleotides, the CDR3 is TGTGCCAGCAGCACCCGGACAGGGGGTAGGACAGATACGCAGTATTTT. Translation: CASSTRTGGRTDTQYF.

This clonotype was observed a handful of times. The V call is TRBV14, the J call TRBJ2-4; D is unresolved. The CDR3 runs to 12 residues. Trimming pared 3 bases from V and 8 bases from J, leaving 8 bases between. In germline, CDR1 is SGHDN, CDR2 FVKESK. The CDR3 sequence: CASSQGGDIQYF. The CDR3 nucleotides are TGTGCCAGCAGCCAGGGTGGAGACATTCAGTACTTC.

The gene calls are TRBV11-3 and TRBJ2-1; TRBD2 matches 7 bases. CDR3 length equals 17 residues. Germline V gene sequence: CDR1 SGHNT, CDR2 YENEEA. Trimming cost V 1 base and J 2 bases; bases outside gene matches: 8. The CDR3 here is CASSLGGLGLTYNEQFF. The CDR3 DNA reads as TGTGCCAGCAGCTTAGGAGGATTGGGACTAACCTACAATGAGCAGTTCTTC. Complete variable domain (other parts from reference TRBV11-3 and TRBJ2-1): EAGVVQSPRYKIIEKKQPVAFWCNPISGHNTLYWYLQNLGQGPELLIRYENEEAVDDSQLPKDRFSAERLKGVDSTLKIQPAELGDSAVYLCASSLGGLGLTYNEQFFGPGTRLTVL.

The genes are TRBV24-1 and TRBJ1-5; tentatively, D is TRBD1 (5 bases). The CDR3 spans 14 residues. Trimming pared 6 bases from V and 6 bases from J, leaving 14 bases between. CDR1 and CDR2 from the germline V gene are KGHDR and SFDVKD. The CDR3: CATSRGVTGQPQHF. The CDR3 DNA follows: TGTGCCACCAGTAGGGGTGTTACAGGTCAGCCCCAGCATTTT.

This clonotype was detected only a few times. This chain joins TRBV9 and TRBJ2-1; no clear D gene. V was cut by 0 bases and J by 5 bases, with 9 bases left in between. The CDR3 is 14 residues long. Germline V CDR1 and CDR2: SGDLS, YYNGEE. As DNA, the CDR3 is TGTGCCAGCAGCGTAGTCCCAGAGAACAATGAGCAGTTCTTC. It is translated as CASSVVPENNEQFF. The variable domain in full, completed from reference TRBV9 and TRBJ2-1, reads DSGVTQTPKHLITATGQRVTLRCSPRSGDLSVYWYQQSLDQGLQFLIQYYNGEERAKGNILERFSAQQFPDLHSELNLSSLELGDSALYFCASSVVPENNEQFFGPGTRLTVL.

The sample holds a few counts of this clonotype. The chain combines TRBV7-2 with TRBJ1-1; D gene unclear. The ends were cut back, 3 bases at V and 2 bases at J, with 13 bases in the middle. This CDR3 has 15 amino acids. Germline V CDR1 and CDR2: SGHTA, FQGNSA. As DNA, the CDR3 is TGTGCCAGCAGCTTGGAAGTGGGATCTAACACTGAAGCTTTCTTT. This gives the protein CASSLEVGSNTEAFF.

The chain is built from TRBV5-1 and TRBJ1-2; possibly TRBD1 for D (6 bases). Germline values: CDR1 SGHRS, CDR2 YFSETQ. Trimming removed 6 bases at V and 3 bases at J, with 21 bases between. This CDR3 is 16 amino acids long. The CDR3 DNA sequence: TGCGCCAGCACCAACGGAGGGGGTGTCGACCACTATGGCTACACCTTC. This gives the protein CASTNGGGVDHYGYTF.

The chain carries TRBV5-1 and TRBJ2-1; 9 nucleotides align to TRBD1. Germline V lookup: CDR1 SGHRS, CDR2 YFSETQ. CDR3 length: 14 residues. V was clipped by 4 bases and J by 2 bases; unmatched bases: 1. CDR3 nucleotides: TGCGCCAGCAGCGACAGGGGGACCTACAATGAGCAGTTCTTC. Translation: CASSDRGTYNEQFF.

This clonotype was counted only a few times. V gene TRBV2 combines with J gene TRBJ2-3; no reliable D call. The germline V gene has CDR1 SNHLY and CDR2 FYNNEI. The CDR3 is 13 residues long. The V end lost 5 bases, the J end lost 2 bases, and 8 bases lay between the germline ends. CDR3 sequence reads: CASSRWDTDTQYF. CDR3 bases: TGTGCCAGCAGTAGGTGGGACACAGATACGCAGTATTTT. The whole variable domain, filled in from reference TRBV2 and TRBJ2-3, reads EPEVTQTPSHQVTQMGQEVILRCVPISNHLYFYWYRQILGQKVEFLVSFYNNEISEKSEIFDDQFSVERPDGSNFTLKIRSTKLEDSAMYFCASSRWDTDTQYFGPGTRLTVL.

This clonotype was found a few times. The CDR3 DNA follows: TGTGCCAGCAGTGAGGGCCGGATAGATACGCAGTATTTT. Protein sequence: CASSEGRIDTQYF. The V and J genes are TRBV6-4 and TRBJ2-3; D gene ambiguous. Trimming took 3 bases from V and 5 from J, leaving 9 bases between them. This CDR3 comprises 13 residues. Germline V CDR1 and CDR2: MRHNA, SNTAGT.

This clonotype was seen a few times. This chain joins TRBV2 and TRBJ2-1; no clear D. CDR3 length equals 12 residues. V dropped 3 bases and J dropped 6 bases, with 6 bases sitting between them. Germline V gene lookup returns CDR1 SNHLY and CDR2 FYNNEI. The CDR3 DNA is TGTGCCAGCAGTGATCCGCCCAATGAGCAGTTCTTC. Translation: CASSDPPNEQFF. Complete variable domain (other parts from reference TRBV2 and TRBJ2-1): EPEVTQTPSHQVTQMGQEVILRCVPISNHLYFYWYRQILGQKVEFLVSFYNNEISEKSEIFDDQFSVERPDGSNFTLKIRSTKLEDSAMYFCASSDPPNEQFFGPGTRLTVL.